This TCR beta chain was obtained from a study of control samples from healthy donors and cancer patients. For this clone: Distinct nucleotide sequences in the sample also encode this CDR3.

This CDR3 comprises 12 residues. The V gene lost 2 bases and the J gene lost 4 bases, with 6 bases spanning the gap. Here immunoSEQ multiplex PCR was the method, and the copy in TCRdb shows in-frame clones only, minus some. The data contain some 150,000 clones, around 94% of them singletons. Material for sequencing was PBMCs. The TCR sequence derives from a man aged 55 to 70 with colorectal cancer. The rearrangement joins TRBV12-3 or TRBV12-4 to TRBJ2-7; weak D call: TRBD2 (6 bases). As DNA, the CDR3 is TGTGCCAGCAGTTTAAGCGGGTACGAGCAGTACTTC. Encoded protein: CASSLSGYEQYF.